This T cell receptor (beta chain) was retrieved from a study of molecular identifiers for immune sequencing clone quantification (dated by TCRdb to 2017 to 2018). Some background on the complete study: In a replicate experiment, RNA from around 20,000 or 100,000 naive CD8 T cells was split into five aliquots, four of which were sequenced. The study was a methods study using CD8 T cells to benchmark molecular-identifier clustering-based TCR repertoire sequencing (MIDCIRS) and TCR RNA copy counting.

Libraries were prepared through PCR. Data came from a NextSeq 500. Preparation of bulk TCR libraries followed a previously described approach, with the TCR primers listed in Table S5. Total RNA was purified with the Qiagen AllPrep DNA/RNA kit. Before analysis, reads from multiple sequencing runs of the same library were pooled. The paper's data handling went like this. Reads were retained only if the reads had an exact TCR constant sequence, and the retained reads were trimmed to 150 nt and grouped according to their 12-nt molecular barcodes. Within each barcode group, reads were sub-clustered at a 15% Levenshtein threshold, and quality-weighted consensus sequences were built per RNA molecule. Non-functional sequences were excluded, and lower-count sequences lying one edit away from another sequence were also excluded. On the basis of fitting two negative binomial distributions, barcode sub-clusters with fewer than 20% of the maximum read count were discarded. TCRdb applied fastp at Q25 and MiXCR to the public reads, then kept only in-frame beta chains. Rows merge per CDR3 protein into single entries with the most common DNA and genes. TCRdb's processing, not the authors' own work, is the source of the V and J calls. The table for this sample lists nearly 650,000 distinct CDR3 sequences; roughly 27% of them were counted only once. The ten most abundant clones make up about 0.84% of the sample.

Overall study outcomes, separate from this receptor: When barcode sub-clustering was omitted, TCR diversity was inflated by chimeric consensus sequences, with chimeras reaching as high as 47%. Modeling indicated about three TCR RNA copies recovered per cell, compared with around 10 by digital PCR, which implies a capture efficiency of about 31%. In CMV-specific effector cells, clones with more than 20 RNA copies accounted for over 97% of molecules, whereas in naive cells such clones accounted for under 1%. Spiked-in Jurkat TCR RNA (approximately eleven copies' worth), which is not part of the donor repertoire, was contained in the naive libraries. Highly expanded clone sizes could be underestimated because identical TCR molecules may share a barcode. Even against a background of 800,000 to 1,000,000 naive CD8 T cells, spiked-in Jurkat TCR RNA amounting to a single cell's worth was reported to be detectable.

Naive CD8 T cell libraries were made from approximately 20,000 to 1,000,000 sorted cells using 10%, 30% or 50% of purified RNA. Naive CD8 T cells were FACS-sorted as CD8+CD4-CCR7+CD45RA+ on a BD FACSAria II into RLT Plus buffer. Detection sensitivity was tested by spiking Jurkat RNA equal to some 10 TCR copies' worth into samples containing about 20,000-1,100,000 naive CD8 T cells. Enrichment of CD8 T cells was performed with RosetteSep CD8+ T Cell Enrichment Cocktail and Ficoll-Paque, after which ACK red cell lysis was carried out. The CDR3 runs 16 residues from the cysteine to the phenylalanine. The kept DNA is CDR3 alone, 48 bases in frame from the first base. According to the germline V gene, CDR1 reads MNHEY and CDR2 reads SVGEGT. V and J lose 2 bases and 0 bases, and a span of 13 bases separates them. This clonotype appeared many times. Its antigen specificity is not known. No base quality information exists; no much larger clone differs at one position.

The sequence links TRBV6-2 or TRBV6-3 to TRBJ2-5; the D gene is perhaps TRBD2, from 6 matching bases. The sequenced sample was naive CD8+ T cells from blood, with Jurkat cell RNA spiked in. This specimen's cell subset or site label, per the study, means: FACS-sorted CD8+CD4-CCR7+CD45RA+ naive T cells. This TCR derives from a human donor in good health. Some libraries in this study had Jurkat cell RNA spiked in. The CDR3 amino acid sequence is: CASSYRGLTYQETQYF. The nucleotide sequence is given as TGTGCCAGCAGTTACAGGGGACTGACTTACCAAGAGACCCAGTACTTC.